A selection of T cell receptor beta chains follows, all from one sample in a study of blood T cell repertoires in COVID-19. Data came from immunoSEQ multiplex PCR; TCRdb stores just in-frame clones and leaves some out. The table records tens of thousands of clones, approximately 88% of them present only once. Sequencing was done on a sample of peripheral blood. The origin of the receptors is a man aged 65 to 85 with acute or convalescent COVID-19. Each CDR3 is given with its conserved first and last residue. Fields, in order: CDR3 protein, CDR3 DNA, V gene, J gene, D gene, clone size. A D gene is named only where the DNA matches it firmly. Only some rows state a clone size, as once, few, many or a class for expanded clones.

CDR3 protein: CASSVAGQQYEQYF
CDR3 DNA: TGTGCCAGCAGCGTAGCGGGACAGCAATACGAGCAGTACTTC
V gene: TRBV9
J gene: TRBJ2-7
D gene: TRBD1
clone size: NA

CDR3 protein: CASSYSAGPTEKLFF
CDR3 DNA: TGTGCCAGCAGTTACTCGGCGGGACCGACTGAAAAACTGTTTTTT
V gene: TRBV6-5
J gene: TRBJ1-4
D gene: NA
clone size: NA

CDR3 protein: CAWTSQAYGYTF
CDR3 DNA: TGTGCCTGGACCTCGCAGGCCTATGGCTACACCTTC
V gene: TRBV30
J gene: TRBJ1-2
D gene: NA
clone size: NA

CDR3 protein: CASSWGQGVSNQPQHF
CDR3 DNA: TGTGCCAGCAGCTGGGGACAGGGGGTTAGCAATCAGCCCCAGCATTTT
V gene: TRBV5-6
J gene: TRBJ1-5
D gene: TRBD1
clone size: NA

CDR3 protein: CASSEQGAQETQYF
CDR3 DNA: TGTGCCAGCAGCGAACAGGGGGCACAAGAGACCCAGTACTTC
V gene: TRBV7-2
J gene: TRBJ2-5
D gene: TRBD1
clone size: NA

CDR3 protein: CASSTTQDRAKGEQYF
CDR3 DNA: TGTGCCAGCAGCACAACACAGGACAGGGCAAAGGGAGAGCAGTACTTC
V gene: TRBV3-1/TRBV3-2
J gene: TRBJ2-7
D gene: TRBD1
clone size: NA

CDR3 protein: CASSLTSGRSVNTGELFF
CDR3 DNA: TGCGCCAGCAGCTTGACTAGCGGGAGGTCGGTAAACACCGGGGAGCTGTTTTTT
V gene: TRBV5-1
J gene: TRBJ2-2
D gene: TRBD2
clone size: NA

CDR3 protein: CASSKRQNTEAFF
CDR3 DNA: TGTGCCAGCAGCAAGAGACAGAACACTGAAGCTTTCTTT
V gene: TRBV21-1
J gene: TRBJ1-1
D gene: NA
clone size: once

CDR3 protein: CASRTSGGADTGELFF
CDR3 DNA: TGTGCCAGCAGGACTAGCGGGGGGGCTGACACCGGGGAGCTGTTTTTT
V gene: TRBV6-6
J gene: TRBJ2-2
D gene: TRBD2
clone size: NA

CDR3 protein: CASSAPGQNAGNTIYF
CDR3 DNA: TGTGCCAGCAGTGCTCCGGGACAGAATGCTGGAAACACCATATATTTT
V gene: TRBV25-1
J gene: TRBJ1-3
D gene: TRBD1
clone size: NA

CDR3 protein: CASSFSGVGNTEAFF
CDR3 DNA: TGTGCCAGCAGCTTCTCGGGAGTTGGAAACACTGAAGCTTTCTTT
V gene: TRBV11-3
J gene: TRBJ1-1
D gene: NA
clone size: NA

CDR3 protein: CASSAEQGTGELFF
CDR3 DNA: TGTGCCAGCAGCGCCGAACAGGGGACCGGGGAGCTGTTTTTT
V gene: TRBV5-4
J gene: TRBJ2-2
D gene: TRBD1
clone size: NA

CDR3 protein: CASSGHQPETEAFF
CDR3 DNA: TGTGCCAGCAGTGGACACCAACCTGAAACTGAAGCTTTCTTT
V gene: TRBV6-6
J gene: TRBJ1-1
D gene: NA
clone size: NA

CDR3 protein: CASSFLAGGRGNEQFF
CDR3 DNA: TGTGCCAGCAGCTTCCTAGCGGGAGGGCGGGGCAATGAGCAGTTCTTC
V gene: TRBV11-2
J gene: TRBJ2-1
D gene: TRBD2
clone size: NA

CDR3 protein: CASSSRAGYGYTF
CDR3 DNA: TGTGCCAGCAGCTCACGCGCCGGGTATGGCTACACCTTC
V gene: TRBV5-4
J gene: TRBJ1-2
D gene: NA
clone size: NA

CDR3 protein: CASKRLAGTYEQYF
CDR3 DNA: TGTGCCAGCAAACGACTAGCGGGAACCTACGAGCAGTACTTC
V gene: TRBV27
J gene: TRBJ2-7
D gene: TRBD2
clone size: NA

CDR3 protein: CASSPYPVYEQYF
CDR3 DNA: TGTGCCAGTAGTCCCTATCCCGTTTACGAGCAGTACTTC
V gene: TRBV19
J gene: TRBJ2-7
D gene: NA
clone size: NA

CDR3 protein: CASSLAGLHYNEQFF
CDR3 DNA: TGTGCCAGCAGCTTGGCGGGACTCCATTACAATGAGCAGTTCTTC
V gene: TRBV5-6
J gene: TRBJ2-1
D gene: NA
clone size: NA

CDR3 protein: CASSVRVDYGYTF
CDR3 DNA: TGTGCCAGCAGCGTCAGGGTCGACTATGGCTACACCTTC
V gene: TRBV9
J gene: TRBJ1-2
D gene: NA
clone size: NA

CDR3 protein: CASSFWTAEGTEAFF
CDR3 DNA: TGCGCCAGCAGCTTCTGGACAGCCGAAGGCACTGAAGCTTTCTTT
V gene: TRBV5-1
J gene: TRBJ1-1
D gene: NA
clone size: NA

CDR3 protein: CASSRTRTGGEQFF
CDR3 DNA: TGTGCCAGCAGTAGAACTAGAACAGGGGGCGAGCAGTTCTTC
V gene: TRBV6-5
J gene: TRBJ2-1
D gene: TRBD1
clone size: few

CDR3 protein: CATSDSRLAGVVRNEQFF
CDR3 DNA: TGTGCCACCAGTGATTCTCGGCTAGCGGGAGTAGTAAGGAATGAGCAGTTCTTC
V gene: TRBV24-1
J gene: TRBJ2-1
D gene: TRBD2
clone size: NA

CDR3 protein: CASSSEAGYNEQFF
CDR3 DNA: TGTGCCAGCAGCTCGGAGGCGGGTTACAATGAGCAGTTCTTC
V gene: TRBV7-3
J gene: TRBJ2-1
D gene: NA
clone size: NA

CDR3 protein: CASRQGLANNEQFF
CDR3 DNA: TGCGCCAGCAGACAAGGACTAGCTAACAATGAGCAGTTCTTC
V gene: TRBV4-1
J gene: TRBJ2-1
D gene: TRBD2
clone size: NA

CDR3 protein: CASSPGTVRAYGYTF
CDR3 DNA: TGCGCCAGCAGCCCGGGGACAGTTCGGGCCTATGGCTACACCTTC
V gene: TRBV5-1
J gene: TRBJ1-2
D gene: TRBD1
clone size: NA

CDR3 protein: CASSLISDRDYEQYF
CDR3 DNA: TGTGCCAGCAGCTTAATCTCGGACAGGGACTACGAGCAGTACTTC
V gene: TRBV7-2
J gene: TRBJ2-7
D gene: TRBD1
clone size: few

CDR3 protein: CATSDASSGIGETQYF
CDR3 DNA: TGTGCCACCAGTGATGCGTCTAGCGGGATAGGGGAGACCCAGTACTTC
V gene: TRBV24-1
J gene: TRBJ2-5
D gene: TRBD2
clone size: NA

CDR3 protein: CASRAARTSGSNEQYF
CDR3 DNA: TGTGCCAGCAGGGCTGCGCGGACTAGCGGGAGTAACGAGCAGTACTTC
V gene: TRBV7-6
J gene: TRBJ2-7
D gene: TRBD2
clone size: NA

CDR3 protein: CASVRGGSNQPQHF
CDR3 DNA: TGTGCCAGTGTACGGGGGGGTAGCAATCAGCCCCAGCATTTT
V gene: TRBV19
J gene: TRBJ1-5
D gene: NA
clone size: NA

CDR3 protein: CASSAARGANQPQHF
CDR3 DNA: TGTGCCAGCAGCGCTGCCCGGGGGGCAAATCAGCCCCAGCATTTT
V gene: TRBV9
J gene: TRBJ1-5
D gene: NA
clone size: NA

CDR3 protein: CASSSAGTSATKQYF
CDR3 DNA: TGTGCCAGCAGCTCCGCCGGGACTAGTGCTACGAAGCAGTACTTC
V gene: TRBV11-1
J gene: TRBJ2-7
D gene: TRBD2
clone size: NA

CDR3 protein: CASSTSGGQGVYGYTF
CDR3 DNA: TGTGCCAGCAGTACCTCGGGGGGACAGGGAGTCTATGGCTACACCTTC
V gene: TRBV6-2/TRBV6-3
J gene: TRBJ1-2
D gene: TRBD1
clone size: NA

CDR3 protein: CAIGGGNTIYF
CDR3 DNA: TGTGCCATCGGGGGCGGAAACACCATATATTTT
V gene: TRBV10-3
J gene: TRBJ1-3
D gene: NA
clone size: few

CDR3 protein: CASSLLQTSNTEAFF
CDR3 DNA: TGTGCCAGCAGCCTACTACAGACTAGTAACACTGAAGCTTTCTTT
V gene: TRBV6-5
J gene: TRBJ1-1
D gene: NA
clone size: once

CDR3 protein: CASSQKWDRENIQYF
CDR3 DNA: TGCGCCAGCAGCCAAAAGTGGGACAGGGAGAACATTCAGTACTTC
V gene: TRBV4-1
J gene: TRBJ2-4
D gene: TRBD1
clone size: NA

CDR3 protein: CASSLVRTGVNEQYF
CDR3 DNA: TGTGCCAGCAGCTTAGTTAGGACAGGCGTGAACGAGCAGTACTTC
V gene: TRBV11-2
J gene: TRBJ2-7
D gene: TRBD1
clone size: NA

CDR3 protein: CASSLALQGANGELFF
CDR3 DNA: TGTGCCAGCAGCCTGGCCCTACAGGGGGCTAACGGGGAGCTGTTTTTT
V gene: TRBV5-4
J gene: TRBJ2-2
D gene: TRBD1
clone size: NA

CDR3 protein: CASSFLLGVSNSPLHF
CDR3 DNA: TGTGCCAGCAGTTTCTTGCTCGGAGTCAGTAATTCACCCCTCCACTTT
V gene: TRBV6-5
J gene: TRBJ1-6
D gene: NA
clone size: NA

CDR3 protein: CAWGVDWDRGFGGYTF
CDR3 DNA: TGTGCCTGGGGCGTAGACTGGGACAGGGGTTTCGGTGGCTACACCTTC
V gene: TRBV30
J gene: TRBJ1-2
D gene: TRBD1
clone size: NA

CDR3 protein: CASSLRLAGDTDTQYF
CDR3 DNA: TGTGCCAGCAGTTTAAGACTAGCGGGGGACACAGATACGCAGTATTTT
V gene: TRBV27
J gene: TRBJ2-3
D gene: TRBD2
clone size: NA

CDR3 protein: CASSDGAGERIGNEQFF
CDR3 DNA: TGTGCCAGCAGTGACGGAGCAGGGGAAAGAATAGGCAATGAGCAGTTCTTC
V gene: TRBV2
J gene: TRBJ2-1
D gene: NA
clone size: NA

CDR3 protein: CASSFRDRGNSPLHF
CDR3 DNA: TGTGCCAGCAGTTTCCGGGACAGAGGAAATTCACCCCTCCACTTT
V gene: TRBV6-2/TRBV6-3
J gene: TRBJ1-6
D gene: TRBD1
clone size: NA

CDR3 protein: CASSSLTGSTYEQYF
CDR3 DNA: TGTGCCAGCAGTTCCTTGACAGGGAGCACCTACGAGCAGTACTTC
V gene: TRBV6-5
J gene: TRBJ2-7
D gene: TRBD1
clone size: NA

CDR3 protein: CASSPTGGNNYGYTF
CDR3 DNA: TGCGCCAGCAGCCCTACAGGGGGCAATAACTATGGCTACACCTTC
V gene: TRBV5-1
J gene: TRBJ1-2
D gene: TRBD1
clone size: NA

CDR3 protein: CASSFGDRSSGNTIYF
CDR3 DNA: TGCGCCAGCAGCTTCGGGGACAGAAGCTCTGGAAACACCATATATTTT
V gene: TRBV5-1
J gene: TRBJ1-3
D gene: TRBD1
clone size: NA

CDR3 protein: CSVDGLTSSEQFF
CDR3 DNA: TGCAGCGTTGACGGGTTGACTAGCAGTGAGCAGTTCTTC
V gene: TRBV29-1
J gene: TRBJ2-1
D gene: TRBD2
clone size: NA

CDR3 protein: CASSIDLSGTGVPEAFF
CDR3 DNA: TGTGCCAGTAGTATAGACCTATCCGGGACAGGGGTTCCTGAAGCTTTCTTT
V gene: TRBV19
J gene: TRBJ1-1
D gene: TRBD1
clone size: NA

CDR3 protein: CASSLQGSGTEAFF
CDR3 DNA: TGTGCCAGCAGCCTACAGGGGTCGGGCACTGAAGCTTTCTTT
V gene: TRBV7-2
J gene: TRBJ1-1
D gene: TRBD1
clone size: NA

CDR3 protein: CASSPRQGSQETQYF
CDR3 DNA: TGTGCCAGCTCACCTAGACAGGGGTCCCAAGAGACCCAGTACTTC
V gene: TRBV18
J gene: TRBJ2-5
D gene: TRBD1
clone size: NA

CDR3 protein: CASSQDTGQGNYEQYF
CDR3 DNA: TGCGCCAGCAGCCAGGATACGGGACAGGGGAATTACGAGCAGTACTTC
V gene: TRBV4-3
J gene: TRBJ2-7
D gene: TRBD1
clone size: NA

CDR3 protein: CASSPGRTNTEAFF
CDR3 DNA: TGTGCCAGCAGCCCCGGGAGAACGAACACTGAAGCTTTCTTT
V gene: TRBV11-3
J gene: TRBJ1-1
D gene: NA
clone size: NA

CDR3 protein: CASGGTEAFF
CDR3 DNA: TGTGCCAGCGGGGGGACTGAAGCTTTCTTT
V gene: TRBV6-4
J gene: TRBJ1-1
D gene: NA
clone size: NA

CDR3 protein: CASSEARDSRISNQPQHF
CDR3 DNA: TGTGCCAGCAGTGAAGCTCGGGACAGCAGGATTAGCAATCAGCCCCAGCATTTT
V gene: TRBV6-1
J gene: TRBJ1-5
D gene: TRBD1
clone size: NA

CDR3 protein: CASSRGTGAGGEEQYF
CDR3 DNA: TGTGCCAGCTCACGCGGTACAGGAGCGGGGGGGGAAGAGCAGTACTTC
V gene: TRBV18
J gene: TRBJ2-7
D gene: TRBD2
clone size: NA

CDR3 protein: CASSRDSPSSYNSPLHF
CDR3 DNA: TGTGCCAGCAGTCGGGACAGCCCGAGCTCCTATAATTCACCCCTCCACTTT
V gene: TRBV7-2
J gene: TRBJ1-6
D gene: TRBD1
clone size: NA

CDR3 protein: CASSFRDRTTNEKLFF
CDR3 DNA: TGTGCCAGTAGTTTCCGGGACAGAACAACTAATGAAAAACTGTTTTTT
V gene: TRBV19
J gene: TRBJ1-4
D gene: TRBD1
clone size: NA

CDR3 protein: CASRPPGFADEQYF
CDR3 DNA: TGTGCCAGCAGACCTCCAGGGTTTGCGGACGAGCAGTACTTC
V gene: TRBV6-2/TRBV6-3
J gene: TRBJ2-7
D gene: NA
clone size: NA

CDR3 protein: CAISEGDRGAGNTIYF
CDR3 DNA: TGTGCCATCAGTGAGGGGGACAGGGGAGCTGGAAACACCATATATTTT
V gene: TRBV10-3
J gene: TRBJ1-3
D gene: TRBD1
clone size: NA